This passage covers 32 T cell receptor beta chains from one sample sequenced in a study of cytomegalovirus exposure and HLA in healthy donors. The PCR was carried out with 60 Vbeta primers and 13 Jbeta primers. The repertoire was sequenced with immunoSEQ multiplex PCR; TCRdb's copy has only in-frame clones and lacks some. In the table there are 110,000 to 150,000 clones, around three quarters of which are singletons. The sample consisted of PBMCs. These receptors all come from a woman aged 40 to 50 in good health and CMV-seronegative.

V and J are TRBV5-1 and TRBJ1-2; D perhaps matches TRBD1 (6 bases). Trimming left V 4 bases short and J 2 bases short, with 12 bases between. The germline V gene encodes CDR1 SGHRS and CDR2 YFSETQ. CDR3 length equals 14 residues. CDR3 coding DNA: TGCGCCAGCAGCCCGCAAGGACAGAACTATGGCTACACCTTC. It yields the protein CASSPQGQNYGYTF.

The V call is TRBV6-1, the J call TRBJ2-7; D is unresolved. This CDR3 spans 14 amino acids. The V end was cut by 5 bases, the J end by 3 bases, with 14 bases between. Germline V gives CDR1 MNHNS, CDR2 SASEGT. For the CDR3, the DNA is TGTGCCAGCAGTTATGCGGAGACGGTCTACGAGCAGTACTTC. The encoded protein is CASSYAETVYEQYF.

The chain links TRBV19 to TRBJ1-2, with D uncertain. Germline V lookup: CDR1 LNHDA, CDR2 SQIVND (reference sequence). The CDR3 totals 13 residues. V was clipped by 6 bases and J by 2 bases, with 10 bases between them. CDR3 DNA: TGTGCCAGTAGAAGAGGTGCGAACTATGGCTACACCTTC. Translating it yields CASRRGANYGYTF.

This chain connects TRBV5-6 to TRBJ1-2; D might be TRBD1 (6 bases). There are 13 residues in the CDR3. V was clipped by 1 base and J by 5 bases, with 9 bases between them. Germline V gene lookup returns CDR1 SGHDT and CDR2 YYEEEE. CDR3 in DNA: TGTGCCAGCAGCTTGCAGGGGTATTATGGCTACACCTTC. It specifies CASSLQGYYGYTF.

This clone appeared a few times. The genes are TRBV7-6 and TRBJ1-2; no clear D. The CDR3 runs 18 residues. Germline V lookup: CDR1 SGHVS, CDR2 FNYEAQ. Trimming stripped 5 bases from V and 2 bases from J, with 24 bases between. Here the CDR3 DNA reads TGTGCCAGCAGCGCGTTACCCGGACTCTTCACAAAGAACTATGGCTACACCTTC. It yields the protein CASSALPGLFTKNYGYTF. The variable domain in full, with the rest retrieved from reference TRBV7-6 and TRBJ1-2, is GAGVSQSPRYKVTKRGQDVALRCDPISGHVSLYWYRQALGQGPEFLTYFNYEAQQDKSGLPNDRFSAERPEGSISTLTIQRTEQRDSAMYRCASSALPGLFTKNYGYTFGSGTRLTVV.

The chain recombines TRBV18 with TRBJ2-5; 7 bases are shared with TRBD1. CDR1 is KGHSH and CDR2 is LQKENI in the germline V gene. CDR3 size: 14 residues. V lost 6 bases to trimming and J lost 5 bases; unmatched junction nucleotides: 9. The DNA of the CDR3 is TGTGCCAGCTCTCTCGGGACAGTAGAGGAGACCCAGTACTTC. The encoded protein is CASSLGTVEETQYF. Full variable domain (outside the CDR3, taken from reference TRBV18 and TRBJ2-5): NAGVMQNPRHLVRRRGQEARLRCSPMKGHSHVYWYRQLPEEGLKFMVYLQKENIIDESGMPKERFSAEFPKEGPSILRIQQVVRGDSAAYFCASSLGTVEETQYFGPGTRLLVL.

The chain recombines TRBV19 with TRBJ1-5; no clear D gene. The V end lost 7 bases, the J end lost 4 bases, and 17 bases lay between the germline ends. Germline V gene data show CDR1 as LNHDA and CDR2 as SQIVND (reference sequence). The CDR3 covers 15 residues. As DNA, the CDR3 is TGTGCCAGTACCCAAGACTGGCGGAGAAATCAGCCCCAGCATTTT. As protein: CASTQDWRRNQPQHF.

The CDR3 coding sequence is TGTGCCAGTAGTACCACTCTAGCGGGACCCTACAATGAGCAGTTCTTC. Amino acid sequence: CASSTTLAGPYNEQFF. V usage is TRBV19 and J usage is TRBJ2-1; TRBD2 matches 9 bases. The CDR3 is 16 residues long. CDR1 is LNHDA and CDR2 is SQIVND in the germline V gene (reference sequence). V lost 4 bases to trimming and J lost 2 bases; unmatched junction nucleotides: 6.

The V and J genes are TRBV29-1 and TRBJ1-1, with a possible D match to TRBD1 (6 bases). Looked up from germline, CDR1 is SQVTM and CDR2 is ANQGSEA. The CDR3 loop spans 12 amino acids. V shed 7 bases and J shed 1 base, with 10 bases lying between them. The CDR3 DNA sequence: TGCAGCGGAGGACAGACGAACACTGAAGCTTTCTTT. Protein sequence: CSGGQTNTEAFF.

The chain combines TRBV30 with TRBJ1-6; D perhaps matches TRBD1 (5 bases). Germline CDR1 is GTSNPN and CDR2 is SVGIG (reference sequence). This CDR3 contains 16 residues. The germline V and J ends were trimmed by 2 bases and 9 bases, with 20 bases remaining between them. CDR3 nucleotide sequence: TGTGCCTGGAGTCCCGCTGGGGGAGGGATTATTTCACCCCTCCACTTT. It encodes CAWSPAGGGIISPLHF. Complete variable domain (other parts from reference TRBV30 and TRBJ1-6): SQTIHQWPATLVQPVGSPLSLECTVEGTSNPNLYWYRQAAGRGLQLLFYSVGIGQISSEVPQNLSASRPQDRQFILSSKKLLLSDSGFYLCAWSPAGGGIISPLHFGNGTRLTVT.

The rearrangement joins TRBV9 to TRBJ1-2, with D maybe TRBD1 (5 bases). The CDR3 sequence is 15 residues long. CDR1 and CDR2 (germline): SGDLS, YYNGEE. Trimming removed 4 bases from V and 7 bases from J, with 20 bases in between. CDR3: CASSPSSGRVGGYTF. CDR3 bases: TGTGCCAGCAGCCCATCCTCCGGCAGGGTAGGTGGCTACACCTTC.

The chain employs TRBV28 and TRBJ2-2, with 11 bases fitting TRBD2. The V gene end was trimmed by 2 bases and the J gene end by 5 bases; junction bases not matched to a gene: 4. The CDR3 is made up of 16 amino acids. Germline CDR1 MDHEN, CDR2 SYDVKM. In DNA, the CDR3 is TGTGCCAGCAGTTTAATTACTAGCGGGGGAACCGGGGAGCTGTTTTTT. Encoded protein: CASSLITSGGTGELFF.

As regards this clone: At one boundary the junction diverges from the germline segment, which might be a read error. Different DNA sequences within this sample yield the same CDR3. The chain joins TRBV14 to TRBJ1-1; no clear D. The CDR3 spans 14 residues. Germline V gives CDR1 SGHDN, CDR2 FVKESK. CDR3 nucleotide sequence: TGTGCCAGCAGCCCCATGGCCCAGCGCACTGAGGCTTTCTTT. It translates to CASSPMAQRTEAFF.

This chain joins TRBV2 and TRBJ1-2; perhaps TRBD1 as D (6 bases). V lost 4 bases to trimming and J lost 0 bases, with 12 bases between them. The germline V gene encodes CDR1 SNHLY and CDR2 FYNNEI. This CDR3 region has 15 residues. In nucleotides, the CDR3 is TGTGCCAGCAGTGCCCTGGGGGCAGCTAACTATGGCTACACCTTC. Amino acids: CASSALGAANYGYTF.

This clone was recorded once. The chain combines TRBV5-4 with TRBJ1-1; tentative D call: TRBD1 (6 bases). This CDR3 comprises 14 residues. CDR1 is SGHNT and CDR2 is YYREEE in the germline V gene (reference sequence). The germline V and J ends were trimmed by 2 bases and 5 bases, with 13 bases remaining between them. Here the CDR3 reads CASSFRGGNTEAFF. The CDR3 region has the DNA TGTGCCAGCAGCTTTCGAGGGGGAAATACTGAAGCTTTCTTT.

The chain links TRBV4-1 to TRBJ2-3; tentative D call: TRBD1 (6 bases). V lost 3 bases and J 0 bases, leaving 13 bases between the germline ends. This CDR3 has 16 amino acids. CDR1 and CDR2 (germline): MGHRA, YSYEKL. CDR3 in amino acids: CASSHQRTVSTDTQYF. The CDR3 nucleotides read TGCGCCAGCAGCCACCAAAGGACAGTAAGCACAGATACGCAGTATTTT.

The chain employs TRBV6-1 and TRBJ2-3; D is undetermined. The V gene's germline CDR1 is MNHNS and CDR2 SASEGT. This CDR3 is 13 amino acids long. Trimming pared 3 bases from V and 1 base from J, leaving 5 bases between. Written as DNA, the CDR3 is TGTGCCAGCAGTGATATCGGCACAGATACGCAGTATTTT. Translation: CASSDIGTDTQYF.

This clone is a singleton in its sample. The rearrangement links TRBV30 to TRBJ1-5, with 10 bases identical to TRBD1. From germline, CDR1 is GTSNPN and CDR2 SVGIG (reference sequence). Trimming removed 2 bases from V and 3 bases from J; junction bases left unmatched: 4. The CDR3 is 15 residues long. CDR3: CAWSKDRGNNQPQHF. CDR3 nucleotides: TGTGCCTGGAGTAAGGACAGGGGGAACAATCAGCCCCAGCATTTT. The full variable domain, in which reference TRBV30 and TRBJ1-5 provide the parts outside the CDR3, is SQTIHQWPATLVQPVGSPLSLECTVEGTSNPNLYWYRQAAGRGLQLLFYSVGIGQISSEVPQNLSASRPQDRQFILSSKKLLLSDSGFYLCAWSKDRGNNQPQHFGDGTRLSIL.

The chain uses TRBV25-1 and TRBJ2-3, with D possibly matching TRBD1 (6 bases). Trimming stripped 4 bases from V and 0 bases from J, with 14 bases between. The CDR3 contains 16 residues. The germline V gene encodes CDR1 MGHDK and CDR2 SYGVNS. CDR3 nucleotide sequence: TGTGCCAGCAGTGCCTCAGACAGGCCTAGCACAGATACGCAGTATTTT. It codes for CASSASDRPSTDTQYF.

DNA of the CDR3: TGTGCCTGGAGCCTAGGGGGCATAAACATTCAGTACTTC. This gives the protein CAWSLGGINIQYF. V usage is TRBV30 and J usage is TRBJ2-4; 7 positions agree with TRBD1. Germline lookup yields CDR1 GTSNPN and CDR2 SVGIG (reference sequence). V was pared by 3 bases and J by 6 bases, with 5 bases of the junction left unmatched. This CDR3 is 13 amino acids long.

The CDR3 DNA is TGTGCCAGCAGTTTAGCGGGGGCCTACAATGAGCAGTTCTTC. Its protein product is CASSLAGAYNEQFF. The chain uses TRBV28 and TRBJ2-1, with 7 nucleotides matching TRBD2. The CDR3 has 14 amino acids. The V gene's germline CDR1 is MDHEN and CDR2 SYDVKM. Trimming cost V 2 bases and J 2 bases; bases outside gene matches: 0. Combining the CDR3 with reference TRBV28 and TRBJ2-1 gives the whole variable domain DVKVTQSSRYLVKRTGEKVFLECVQDMDHENMFWYRQDPGLGLRLIYFSYDVKMKEKGDIPEGYSVSREKKERFSLILESASTNQTSMYLCASSLAGAYNEQFFGPGTRLTVL.

This clone was found a few times. V is TRBV5-6 and J is TRBJ2-3; TRBD2 agrees at 12 bases. Germline CDR1 is SGHDT and CDR2 is YYEEEE. This CDR3 has 19 residues. V shed 4 bases, J shed 0 bases, and the junction held 12 bases outside the gene matches. The CDR3 loop is CASSPAGLAGFSSTDTQYF. The CDR3 nucleotides are TGTGCCAGCAGCCCCGCCGGACTAGCGGGGTTCTCTAGCACAGATACGCAGTATTTT.

This rearrangement joins TRBV27 to TRBJ2-1; tentatively, D is TRBD1 (6 bases). The germline V gene has CDR1 MNHEY and CDR2 SMNVEV (reference sequence). The CDR3 totals 14 residues. V lost 6 bases and J lost 4, with 13 bases in between. The CDR3 sequence: CASSRTAPYNEQFF. The CDR3 nucleotides read TGTGCCAGCAGCCGGACAGCCCCTTACAATGAGCAGTTCTTC.

This chain's CDR3 is CASGPDSSEAFF. The CDR3 DNA sequence: TGCGCCAGCGGGCCTGACAGCTCTGAAGCTTTCTTT. V gene TRBV5-1 combines with J gene TRBJ1-1; TRBD1 is a possible D gene (5 bases). Germline values: CDR1 SGHRS, CDR2 YFSETQ. The germline V and J ends were trimmed by 7 bases and 6 bases, with 13 bases remaining between them. The CDR3 has 12 residues.

This clone was counted a single time. J is TRBJ1-1 and V is TRBV28; TRBD1 might be the D (5 bases). The V end was cut by 3 bases, the J end by 4 bases, with 12 bases between. This CDR3 is 14 amino acids long. Germline CDR1 reads MDHEN; CDR2 reads SYDVKM. CDR3 coding DNA: TGTGCCAGCAGTTTGAGGGGAGGGGTCACTGAAGCTTTCTTT. As protein: CASSLRGGVTEAFF.

This clone was observed a few times. The CDR3 coding sequence is TGTGCCAGCAGCCCGACAGGGGCGAACACCGGGGAGCTGTTTTTT. Encoded protein: CASSPTGANTGELFF. The gene calls are TRBV11-3 and TRBJ2-2, with TRBD1 matching 8 bases. Germline loops: CDR1 SGHNT, CDR2 YENEEA. The CDR3 totals 15 residues. V lost 5 bases to trimming and J lost 0 bases; unmatched junction nucleotides: 2.

The rearrangement joins TRBV19 to TRBJ2-5, with TRBD1 matching over 9 bases. Germline V gene sequence: CDR1 LNHDA, CDR2 SQIVND (reference sequence). V was pared by 7 bases and J by 6 bases, with 15 bases of the junction left unmatched. The CDR3 has 16 amino acids. The CDR3: CASNKNRRDREQTQYF. The CDR3 DNA is TGTGCCAGTAACAAAAACCGCCGGGACAGGGAACAGACCCAGTACTTC.

The genes are TRBV18 and TRBJ1-6; D not certain. V lost 3 bases, J lost 7 bases, and 16 bases lay in between. The CDR3 extends over 16 amino acids. The germline CDR1 and CDR2 sequences are KGHSH and LQKENI. The CDR3 DNA reads as TGTGCCAGCTCACCGCGCATGGCGGCAGAGAATTCACCCCTCCACTTT. Its translation is CASSPRMAAENSPLHF.

This rearrangement joins TRBV7-6 to TRBJ2-1, with a weak D call TRBD2 (6 bases). CDR1 SGHVS and CDR2 FNYEAQ come from the germline V gene. Trimming took off 5 bases at V and 6 bases at J, with 26 bases between the two ends. The CDR3 contains 18 residues. The CDR3 DNA reads TGTGCCAGCAGCCCCCCGGTTTGGGCGCCGGGGGAATCCAATGAGCAGTTCTTC. Translation gives CASSPPVWAPGESNEQFF.

V usage is TRBV19 and J usage is TRBJ2-3; TRBD1 matches 8 bases. This CDR3 is built from 16 residues. The junction had 11 bases not matched to a gene; V was cut back by 9 bases and J by 0 bases. Germline V gene lookup returns CDR1 LNHDA and CDR2 SQIVND (reference sequence). CDR3 nucleotide sequence: TGTGCCAGCAAAAAGGGACAGGTCCGAAGCACAGATACGCAGTATTTT. It yields the protein CASKKGQVRSTDTQYF.

The chain couples TRBV6-5 to TRBJ1-1; D might be TRBD1 (5 bases). Between the trimmed V and J ends, which lost 2 bases and 2 bases, there was a span of 12 bases. The CDR3 contains 15 residues. Looked up from germline, CDR1 is MNHEY and CDR2 is SVGAGI. The CDR3 nucleotides read TGTGCCAGCAGTTACGGGTCAGGGTTAAACACTGAAGCTTTCTTT. Protein: CASSYGSGLNTEAFF.

This chain connects TRBV10-3 to TRBJ2-3; 8 bases align to TRBD2. The CDR3 runs to 14 residues. Germline values: CDR1 ENHRY, CDR2 SYGVKD. V was clipped by 2 bases and J by 10 bases; unmatched bases: 8. Written as DNA, the CDR3 is TGTGCCATCAGTGAGGGTGGGACTAGTTCGGCGCAGTATTTT. Translated: CAISEGGTSSAQYF.